In this sample, the clone carrying this TCR beta chain turned up a few times. Diagnostic assessment was based on clinical symptoms, serum thyroxine and TRAb, thyroid ultrasound and orbital computed tomography. This record comes from a study of T cells in Graves' hyperthyroidism and ophthalmopathy. The CDR3 regions of TCR beta were amplified from RNA transcripts. In the first-round RT-PCR of the TCR CDR3, the HTBI primer set was used. In TCRdb, the multiplex PCR reads were re-called with MiXCR into one record per CDR3 protein. The data contain under 450,000 distinct CDR3 sequences, roughly 13% of them singletons. The CDR3 consists of 13 residues. Germline V gives CDR1 LNHDA, CDR2 SQIVND (reference sequence). Trimming stripped 3 bases from V and 7 bases from J, with 13 bases between.

The sample was blood. The origin of this receptor is a man aged 25 to 40 with Graves' hyperthyroidism that later progressed to Graves' ophthalmopathy. The V call is TRBV19, the J call TRBJ2-7; TRBD1 or TRBD2 may be the D gene (5 bases each). CDR3 nucleotides: TGTGCCAGTAGTATGAGGGGAAGGTGGGAGCAGTACTTC. This gives the protein CASSMRGRWEQYF.